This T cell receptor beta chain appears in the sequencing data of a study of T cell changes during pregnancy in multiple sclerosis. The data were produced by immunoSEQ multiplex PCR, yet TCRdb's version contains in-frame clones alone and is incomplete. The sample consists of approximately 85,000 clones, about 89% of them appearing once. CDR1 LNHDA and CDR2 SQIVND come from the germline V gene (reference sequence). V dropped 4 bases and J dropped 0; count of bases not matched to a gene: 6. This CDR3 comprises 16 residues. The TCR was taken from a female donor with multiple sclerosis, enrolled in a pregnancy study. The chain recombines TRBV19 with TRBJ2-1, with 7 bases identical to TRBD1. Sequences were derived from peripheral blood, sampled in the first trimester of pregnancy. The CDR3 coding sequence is TGTGCCAGTAGTAACAGGGGTAAAAGCTCCTACAATGAGCAGTTCTTC. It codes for CASSNRGKSSYNEQFF.